The following is a T cell receptor beta chain sequence with its context. Sequenced by immunoSEQ multiplex PCR; TCRdb stores in-frame clones only, minus some. The data show some 89,000 clones, approximately 89% seen once. The data belong to a study of control samples from healthy donors and cancer patients. This CDR3 is built from 13 residues. From germline, CDR1 is SEHNR and CDR2 FQNEAQ (reference sequence). The germline V and J ends were trimmed by 1 base and 2 bases, with 5 bases remaining between them. Material: blood. The chain uses TRBV7-9 and TRBJ1-1; no clear D gene. The sequence derives from a man aged 25 to 40 in good health. CDR3 sequence reads: CASSLEVNTEAFF. In DNA form, the CDR3 reads TGTGCCAGCAGCTTAGAGGTTAACACTGAAGCTTTCTTT.